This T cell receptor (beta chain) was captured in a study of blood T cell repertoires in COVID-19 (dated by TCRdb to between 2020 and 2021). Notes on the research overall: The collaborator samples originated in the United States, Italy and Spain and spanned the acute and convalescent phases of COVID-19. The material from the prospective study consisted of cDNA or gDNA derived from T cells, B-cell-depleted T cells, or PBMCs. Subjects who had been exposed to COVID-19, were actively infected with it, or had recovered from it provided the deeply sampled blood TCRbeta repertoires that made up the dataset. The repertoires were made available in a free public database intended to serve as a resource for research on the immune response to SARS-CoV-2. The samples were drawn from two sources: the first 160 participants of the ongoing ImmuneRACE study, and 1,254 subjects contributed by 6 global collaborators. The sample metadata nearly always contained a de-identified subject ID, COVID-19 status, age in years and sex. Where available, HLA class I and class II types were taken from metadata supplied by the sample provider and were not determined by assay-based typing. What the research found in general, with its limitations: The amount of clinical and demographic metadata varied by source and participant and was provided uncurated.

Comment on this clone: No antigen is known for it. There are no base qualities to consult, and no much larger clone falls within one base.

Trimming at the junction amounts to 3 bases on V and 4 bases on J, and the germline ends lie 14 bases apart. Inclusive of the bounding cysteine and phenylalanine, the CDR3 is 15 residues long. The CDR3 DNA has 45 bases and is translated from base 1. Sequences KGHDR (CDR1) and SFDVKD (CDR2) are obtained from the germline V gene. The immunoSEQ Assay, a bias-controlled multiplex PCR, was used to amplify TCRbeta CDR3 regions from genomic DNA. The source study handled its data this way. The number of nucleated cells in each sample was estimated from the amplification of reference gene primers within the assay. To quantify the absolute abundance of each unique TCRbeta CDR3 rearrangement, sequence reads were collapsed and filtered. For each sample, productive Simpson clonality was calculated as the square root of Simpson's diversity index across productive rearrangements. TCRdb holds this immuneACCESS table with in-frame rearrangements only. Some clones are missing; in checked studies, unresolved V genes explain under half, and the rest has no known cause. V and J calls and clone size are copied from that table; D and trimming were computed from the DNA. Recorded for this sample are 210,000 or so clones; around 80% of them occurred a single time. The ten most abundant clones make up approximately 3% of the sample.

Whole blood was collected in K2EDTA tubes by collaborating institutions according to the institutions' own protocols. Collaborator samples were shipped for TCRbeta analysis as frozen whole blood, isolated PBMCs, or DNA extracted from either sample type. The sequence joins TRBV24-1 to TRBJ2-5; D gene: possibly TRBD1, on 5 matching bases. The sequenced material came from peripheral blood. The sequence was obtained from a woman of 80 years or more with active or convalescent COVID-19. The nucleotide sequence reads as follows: TGTGCCACCAGTGATACCCGATCAGGGCTAGAGACCCAGTACTTC. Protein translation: CATSDTRSGLETQYF.